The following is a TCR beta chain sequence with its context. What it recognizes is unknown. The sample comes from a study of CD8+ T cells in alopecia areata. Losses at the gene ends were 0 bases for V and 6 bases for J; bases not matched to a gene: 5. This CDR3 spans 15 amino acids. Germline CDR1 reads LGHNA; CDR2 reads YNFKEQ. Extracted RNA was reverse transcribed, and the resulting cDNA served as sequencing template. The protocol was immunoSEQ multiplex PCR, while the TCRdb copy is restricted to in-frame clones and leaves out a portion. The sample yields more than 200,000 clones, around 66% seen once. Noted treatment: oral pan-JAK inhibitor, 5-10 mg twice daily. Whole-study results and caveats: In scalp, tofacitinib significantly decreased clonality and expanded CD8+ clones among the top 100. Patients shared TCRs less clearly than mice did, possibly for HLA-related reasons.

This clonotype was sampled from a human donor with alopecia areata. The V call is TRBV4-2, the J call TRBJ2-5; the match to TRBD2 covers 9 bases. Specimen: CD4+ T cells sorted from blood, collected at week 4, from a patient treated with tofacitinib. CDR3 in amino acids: CASSQDIAGAKTQYF. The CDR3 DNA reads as TGTGCCAGCAGCCAAGATATAGCGGGGGCAAAGACCCAGTACTTC.